This T cell receptor beta chain was recorded in a study of radiotherapy plus CTLA-4 blockade in lung cancer. Findings and caveats of the study: Expansion in blood of tumor-derived TCR clones was seen after radiotherapy plus ipilimumab.

In its sample, this clone was seen a few times. The antigen remains undetermined. Clones were sequenced by immunoSEQ multiplex PCR, and TCRdb holds only the in-frame ones, with some missing. The table has some 110,000 clones, 78% seen once. J gave up 0 bases and V 5 bases, and 7 bases lay outside the gene matches. The CDR3 contains 16 residues. Germline V CDR1 and CDR2: SGHVS, FQNEAQ. Enrolled patients, whose metastatic non-small-cell lung cancer was chemo-refractory, received focal radiation plus CTLA-4 blockade with ipilimumab. The clonotype comes from a human donor with non-small cell lung cancer who had a partial response to radiotherapy plus ipilimumab. The material sequenced was peripheral blood, taken from a patient treated with radiotherapy plus ipilimumab. This chain joins TRBV7-8 and TRBJ2-3, with 8 bases matching TRBD1. The CDR3 coding sequence is TGTGCCAGCAGCACCGCCGGGACAGGTAGCACAGATACGCAGTATTTT. Translation gives CASSTAGTGSTDTQYF.